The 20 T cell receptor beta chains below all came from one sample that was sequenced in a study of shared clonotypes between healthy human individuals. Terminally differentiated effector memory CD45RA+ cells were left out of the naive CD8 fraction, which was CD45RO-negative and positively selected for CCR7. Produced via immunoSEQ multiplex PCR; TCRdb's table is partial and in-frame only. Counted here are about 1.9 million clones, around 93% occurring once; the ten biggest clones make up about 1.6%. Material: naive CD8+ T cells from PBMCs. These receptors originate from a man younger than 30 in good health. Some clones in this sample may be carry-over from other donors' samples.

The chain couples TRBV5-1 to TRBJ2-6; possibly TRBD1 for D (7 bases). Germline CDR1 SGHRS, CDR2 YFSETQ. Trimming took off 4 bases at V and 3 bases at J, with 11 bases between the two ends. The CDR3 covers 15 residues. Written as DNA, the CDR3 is TGCGCCAGCAGCCCAGGGGGGAGTGGGGCCAACGTCCTGACTTTC. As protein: CASSPGGSGANVLTF.

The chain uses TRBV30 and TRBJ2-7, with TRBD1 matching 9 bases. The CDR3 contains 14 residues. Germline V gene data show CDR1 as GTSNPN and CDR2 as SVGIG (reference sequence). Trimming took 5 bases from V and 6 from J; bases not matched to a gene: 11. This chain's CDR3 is CAWVGWDRVTEQYF. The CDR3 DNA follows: TGTGCCTGGGTTGGTTGGGACAGGGTAACCGAGCAGTACTTC. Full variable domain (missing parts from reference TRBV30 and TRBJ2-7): SQTIHQWPATLVQPVGSPLSLECTVEGTSNPNLYWYRQAAGRGLQLLFYSVGIGQISSEVPQNLSASRPQDRQFILSSKKLLLSDSGFYLCAWVGWDRVTEQYFGPGTRLTVT.

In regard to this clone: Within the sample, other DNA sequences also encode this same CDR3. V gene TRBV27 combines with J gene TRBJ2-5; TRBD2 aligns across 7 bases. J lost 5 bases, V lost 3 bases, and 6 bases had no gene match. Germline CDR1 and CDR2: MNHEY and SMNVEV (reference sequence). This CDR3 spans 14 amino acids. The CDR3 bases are TGTGCCAGCAGTTTCGTGGGGGGAGGGGAGACCCAGTACTTC. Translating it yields CASSFVGGGETQYF.

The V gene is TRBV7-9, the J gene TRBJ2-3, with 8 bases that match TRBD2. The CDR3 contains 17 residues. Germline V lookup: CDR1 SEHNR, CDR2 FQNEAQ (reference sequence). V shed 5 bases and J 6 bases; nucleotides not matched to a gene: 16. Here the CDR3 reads CASSVGQASGLNDTQYF. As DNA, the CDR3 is TGTGCCAGCAGCGTGGGGCAGGCTAGCGGGTTGAACGATACGCAGTATTTT.

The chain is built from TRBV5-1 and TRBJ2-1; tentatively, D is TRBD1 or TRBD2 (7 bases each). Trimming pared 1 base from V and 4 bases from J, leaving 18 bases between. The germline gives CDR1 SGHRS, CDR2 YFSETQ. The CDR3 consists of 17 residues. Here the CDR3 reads CASSLRQGGGRYNEQFF. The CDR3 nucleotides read TGCGCCAGCAGCTTGAGACAGGGCGGGGGAAGGTACAATGAGCAGTTCTTC. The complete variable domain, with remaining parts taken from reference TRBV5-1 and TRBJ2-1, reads KAGVTQTPRYLIKTRGQQVTLSCSPISGHRSVSWYQQTPGQGLQFLFEYFSETQRNKGNFPGRFSGRQFSNSRSEMNVSTLELGDSALYLCASSLRQGGGRYNEQFFGPGTRLTVL.

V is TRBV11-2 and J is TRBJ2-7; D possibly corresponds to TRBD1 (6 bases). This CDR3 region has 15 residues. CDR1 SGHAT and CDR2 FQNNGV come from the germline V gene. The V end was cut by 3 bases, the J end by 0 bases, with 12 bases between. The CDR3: CASSFPDRPSYEQYF. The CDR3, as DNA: TGTGCCAGCAGCTTTCCTGACAGGCCCTCCTACGAGCAGTACTTC.

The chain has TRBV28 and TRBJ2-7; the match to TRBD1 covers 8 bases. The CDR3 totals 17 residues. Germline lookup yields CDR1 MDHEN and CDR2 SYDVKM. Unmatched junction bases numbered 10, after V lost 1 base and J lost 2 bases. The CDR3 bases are TGTGCCAGCAGTTTATCTACTTCCGGGACAGGCCCCTACGAGCAGTACTTC. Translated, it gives CASSLSTSGTGPYEQYF. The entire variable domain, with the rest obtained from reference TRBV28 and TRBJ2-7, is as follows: DVKVTQSSRYLVKRTGEKVFLECVQDMDHENMFWYRQDPGLGLRLIYFSYDVKMKEKGDIPEGYSVSREKKERFSLILESASTNQTSMYLCASSLSTSGTGPYEQYFGPGTRLTVT.

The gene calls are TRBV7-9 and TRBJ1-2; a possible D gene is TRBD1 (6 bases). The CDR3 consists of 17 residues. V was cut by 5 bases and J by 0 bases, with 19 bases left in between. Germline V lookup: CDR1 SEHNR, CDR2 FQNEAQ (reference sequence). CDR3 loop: CASSHERRTASNYGYTF. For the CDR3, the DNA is TGTGCCAGCAGCCATGAACGGAGGACAGCTTCTAACTATGGCTACACCTTC.

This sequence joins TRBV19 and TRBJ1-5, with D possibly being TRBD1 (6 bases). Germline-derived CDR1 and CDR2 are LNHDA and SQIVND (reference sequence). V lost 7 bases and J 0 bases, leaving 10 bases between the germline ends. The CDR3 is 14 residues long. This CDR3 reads CASTGGISNQPQHF. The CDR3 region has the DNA TGTGCCAGTACGGGGGGCATTAGCAATCAGCCCCAGCATTTT.

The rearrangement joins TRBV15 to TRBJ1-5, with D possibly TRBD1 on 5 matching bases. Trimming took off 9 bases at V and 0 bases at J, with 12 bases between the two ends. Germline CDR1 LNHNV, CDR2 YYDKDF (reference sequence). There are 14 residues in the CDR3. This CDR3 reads CATGQGPSNQPQHF. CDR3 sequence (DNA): TGTGCCACGGGGCAGGGCCCTAGCAATCAGCCCCAGCATTTT. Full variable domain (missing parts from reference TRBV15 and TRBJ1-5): DAMVIQNPRYQVTQFGKPVTLSCSQTLNHNVMYWYQQKSSQAPKLLFHYYDKDFNNEADTPDNFQSRRPNTSFCFLDIRSPGLGDTAMYLCATGQGPSNQPQHFGDGTRLSIL.

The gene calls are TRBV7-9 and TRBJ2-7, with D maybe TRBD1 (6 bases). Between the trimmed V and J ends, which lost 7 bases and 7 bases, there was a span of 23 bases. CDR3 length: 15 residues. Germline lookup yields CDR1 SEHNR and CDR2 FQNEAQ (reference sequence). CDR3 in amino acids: CASTSNRVGYREQYF. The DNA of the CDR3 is TGTGCCAGCACATCTAACAGGGTGGGGTATCGGGAGCAGTACTTC.

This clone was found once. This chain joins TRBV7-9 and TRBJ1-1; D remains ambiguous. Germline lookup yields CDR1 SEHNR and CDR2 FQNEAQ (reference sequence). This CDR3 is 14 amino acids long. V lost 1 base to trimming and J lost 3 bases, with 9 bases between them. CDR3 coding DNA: TGTGCCAGCAGCTTAGGGAGGAGGGACACTGAAGCTTTCTTT. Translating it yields CASSLGRRDTEAFF.

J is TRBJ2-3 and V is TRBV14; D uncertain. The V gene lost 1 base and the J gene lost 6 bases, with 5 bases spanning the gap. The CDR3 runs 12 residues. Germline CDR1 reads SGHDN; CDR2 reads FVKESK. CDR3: CASSQAWDTQYF. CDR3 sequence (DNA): TGTGCCAGCAGCCAAGCCTGGGATACGCAGTATTTT.

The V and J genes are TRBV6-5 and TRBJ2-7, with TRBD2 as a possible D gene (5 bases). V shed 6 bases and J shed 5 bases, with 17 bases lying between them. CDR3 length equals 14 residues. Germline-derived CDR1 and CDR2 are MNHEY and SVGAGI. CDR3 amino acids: CASRPVGGRDEQYF. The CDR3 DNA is TGTGCCAGCAGGCCCGTCGGTGGGCGGGACGAGCAGTACTTC.

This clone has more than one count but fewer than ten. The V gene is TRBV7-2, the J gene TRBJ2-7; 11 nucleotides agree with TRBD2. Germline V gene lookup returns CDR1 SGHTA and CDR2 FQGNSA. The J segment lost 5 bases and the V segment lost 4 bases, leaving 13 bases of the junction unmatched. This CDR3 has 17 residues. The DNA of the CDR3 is TGTGCCAGCAGCTCCGGGATAAAACTAGCGGGAGAAGACGAGCAGTACTTC. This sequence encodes CASSSGIKLAGEDEQYF.

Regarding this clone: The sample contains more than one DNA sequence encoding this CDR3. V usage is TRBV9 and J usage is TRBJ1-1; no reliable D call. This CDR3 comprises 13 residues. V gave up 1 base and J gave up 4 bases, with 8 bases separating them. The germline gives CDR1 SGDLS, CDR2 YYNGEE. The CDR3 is CASSVWAGTEAFF. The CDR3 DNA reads TGTGCCAGCAGCGTATGGGCCGGCACTGAAGCTTTCTTT.

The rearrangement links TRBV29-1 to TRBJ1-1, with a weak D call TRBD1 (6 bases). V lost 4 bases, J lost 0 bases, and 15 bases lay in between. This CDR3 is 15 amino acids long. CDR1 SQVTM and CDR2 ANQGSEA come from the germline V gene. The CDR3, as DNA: TGCAGCGTTGTGTTCCGGGACACCTTGAACACTGAAGCTTTCTTT. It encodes CSVVFRDTLNTEAFF.

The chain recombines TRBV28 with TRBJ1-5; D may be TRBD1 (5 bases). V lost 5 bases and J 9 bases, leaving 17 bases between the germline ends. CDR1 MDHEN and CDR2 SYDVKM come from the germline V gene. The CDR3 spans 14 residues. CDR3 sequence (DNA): TGTGCCAGCAGTCGGAAGGACGGGGCTATGCCCCAGCATTTT. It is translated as CASSRKDGAMPQHF.

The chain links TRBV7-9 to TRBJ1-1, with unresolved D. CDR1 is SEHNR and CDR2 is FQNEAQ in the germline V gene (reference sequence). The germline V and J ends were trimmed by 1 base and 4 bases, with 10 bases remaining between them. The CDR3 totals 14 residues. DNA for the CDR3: TGTGCCAGCAGCTTAGGGGCGTCGCTCACTGAAGCTTTCTTT. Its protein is CASSLGASLTEAFF. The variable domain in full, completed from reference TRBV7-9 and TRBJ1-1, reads DTGVSQNPRHKITKRGQNVTFRCDPISEHNRLYWYRQTLGQGPEFLTYFQNEAQLEKSRLLSDRFSAERPKGSFSTLEIQRTEQGDSAMYLCASSLGASLTEAFFGQGTRLTVV.

The CDR3 spells CASSLPPSGRKNEQFF. The CDR3 nucleotides read TGTGCCAGCAGCTTACCCCCTAGCGGGAGGAAGAATGAGCAGTTCTTC. This sequence joins TRBV11-2 and TRBJ2-1; 11 nucleotides agree with TRBD2. The trim removed 2 bases at V and 7 bases at J, leaving 7 bases unmatched. CDR1 and CDR2 from the germline V gene are SGHAT and FQNNGV. The CDR3 sequence is 16 residues long. Based on the CDR3 plus reference TRBV11-2 and TRBJ2-1, the full variable domain is EAGVAQSPRYKIIEKRQSVAFWCNPISGHATLYWYQQILGQGPKLLIQFQNNGVVDDSQLPKDRFSAERLKGVDSTLKIQPAKLEDSAVYLCASSLPPSGRKNEQFFGPGTRLTVL.